A selection of T cell receptor beta chains follows, all from one sample in a study of shared clonotypes between healthy human individuals. Generated by immunoSEQ multiplex PCR, the TCRdb table keeps only in-frame clones and is missing some. The sample has over 1.4 million clones, around 97% seen once; the top ten hold 1.2%. The specimen sequenced was naive CD4+ T cells sorted from blood. Every receptor here comes from a man aged 25 to 40 in good health. The CDR3 runs from the conserved cysteine through the conserved F or W. The D gene is left open where the match is weak. Clone size, where shown, is once, few, many, or a class for clones that have expanded.

cdr3_length | j_call | d_call | v_call | clone_size | cdr3_nt | cdr3_aa
17 | TRBJ1-5 | - | TRBV9 | - | TGTGCCAGCAGCGTAGGGCCCCTCATCGGTTTGGGCCAGCCCCAGCATTTT | CASSVGPLIGLGQPQHF
14 | TRBJ2-2 | - | TRBV6-4 | - | TGTGCCAGCAGTCGGATGGATGAGAGCGGGGAGCTGTTTTTT | CASSRMDESGELFF
16 | TRBJ2-5 | TRBD2 | TRBV7-9 | - | TGTGCCAGCAGCCCGACTAGCGGGAGCTTCCAAGAGACCCAGTACTTC | CASSPTSGSFQETQYF
12 | TRBJ2-7 | - | TRBV5-4 | - | TGTGCCAGCAGTATTGGGACCTACGAGCAGTACTTC | CASSIGTYEQYF
16 | TRBJ1-4 | - | TRBV13 | - | TGTGCCAGCAGGCACCCTGGGGAGGGAACTAATGAAAAACTGTTTTTT | CASRHPGEGTNEKLFF
14 | TRBJ2-7 | - | TRBV11-3 | once | TGTGCCAGCAGCTTGTCGGGTTCGGCCTACGAGCAGTACTTC | CASSLSGSAYEQYF
15 | TRBJ1-1 | TRBD1 | TRBV12-5 | - | TGTGCTAGTGGTTTGCCGGGACAGGGGAACACTGAAGCTTTCTTT | CASGLPGQGNTEAFF
15 | TRBJ1-1 | - | TRBV7-6 | - | TGTGCCAGCAGCTTAGTGATTGGATCTAACACTGAAGCTTTCTTT | CASSLVIGSNTEAFF
16 | TRBJ2-3 | TRBD2 | TRBV9 | - | TGTGCCAGCAGCGTAGGGGGCCCCGGCGGGAGCGATACGCAGTATTTT | CASSVGGPGGSDTQYF
16 | TRBJ2-3 | - | TRBV19 | - | TGTGCCAGTAGTATTCGGGGACTTCCTAGCACAGATACGCAGTATTTT | CASSIRGLPSTDTQYF
16 | TRBJ2-3 | - | TRBV27 | - | TGTGCCAGCAGTTTCTTCGGGAAGCTACCGGTAGATACGCAGTATTTT | CASSFFGKLPVDTQYF
15 | TRBJ1-4 | TRBD1 | TRBV10-3 | - | TGTGCCACCAGGACGATCCAGGGGGCTAATGAAAAACTGTTTTTT | CATRTIQGANEKLFF
14 | TRBJ2-2 | - | TRBV5-1 | few | TGCGCCAGCAGCTTGGACACCAACACCGGGGAGCTGTTTTTT | CASSLDTNTGELFF
14 | TRBJ2-5 | - | TRBV2 | - | TGTGCCAGCAGTTGGACGTCCCCAGAAGAGACCCAGTACTTC | CASSWTSPEETQYF
15 | TRBJ2-1 | - | TRBV7-9 | - | TGTGCCAGCAGCCCACGCGCGAGCTCCTACAATGAGCAGTTCTTC | CASSPRASSYNEQFF
15 | TRBJ2-7 | - | TRBV5-1 | - | TGCGCCAGCAGCTTTCTTCGGGGGTCCGGGGACGAGCAGTACTTC | CASSFLRGSGDEQYF
9 | TRBJ2-5 | - | TRBV20-1 | - | TGCAGTGCCCCTGATACCCAGTACTTC | CSAPDTQYF
17 | TRBJ1-2 | TRBD1 | TRBV27 | - | TGTGCCAGCAGTCCTTATCCCGGACAGGGTTATTACTATGGCTACACCTTC | CASSPYPGQGYYYGYTF
15 | TRBJ2-7 | - | TRBV18 | - | TGTGCCAGCTCACCACGGATTGCAGTCTCCTACGAGCAGTACTTC | CASSPRIAVSYEQYF
17 | TRBJ2-1 | - | TRBV9 | - | TGTGCCAGCAGCGCCAGAACCGGGACTCGGATCGCTAATGAGCAGTTCTTC | CASSARTGTRIANEQFF
13 | TRBJ2-1 | TRBD2 | TRBV15 | - | TGTGCCACCAGCAGTCAAAGGGAGGGTGAGCAGTTCTTC | CATSSQREGEQFF
15 | TRBJ2-2 | - | TRBV11-2 | - | TGTGCCAGCAGCTTATCCGGCCCTGGGACCGGGGAGCTGTTTTTT | CASSLSGPGTGELFF
16 | TRBJ2-1 | TRBD1 | TRBV18 | - | TGTGCCAGCTCACCCTGGACAGGGGCCGCCTACAATGAGCAGTTCTTC | CASSPWTGAAYNEQFF
14 | TRBJ2-7 | - | TRBV7-2 | - | TGTGCCAGCAGCTTCACGGCCGCTTCCTACGAGCAGTACTTC | CASSFTAASYEQYF